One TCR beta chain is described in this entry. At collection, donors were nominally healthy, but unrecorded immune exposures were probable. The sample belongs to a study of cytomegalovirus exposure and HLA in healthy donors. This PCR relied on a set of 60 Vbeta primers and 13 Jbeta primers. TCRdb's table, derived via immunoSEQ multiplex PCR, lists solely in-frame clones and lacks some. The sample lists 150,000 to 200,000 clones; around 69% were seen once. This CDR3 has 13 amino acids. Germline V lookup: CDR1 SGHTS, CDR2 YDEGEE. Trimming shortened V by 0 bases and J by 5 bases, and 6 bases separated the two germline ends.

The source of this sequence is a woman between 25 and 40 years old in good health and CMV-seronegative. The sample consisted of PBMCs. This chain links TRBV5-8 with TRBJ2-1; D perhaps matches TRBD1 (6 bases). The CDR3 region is CASSLDRDNEQFF. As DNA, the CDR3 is TGTGCCAGCAGCTTGGACAGGGACAATGAGCAGTTCTTC. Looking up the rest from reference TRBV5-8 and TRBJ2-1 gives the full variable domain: EAGVTQSPTHLIKTRGQQATLRCSPISGHTSVYWYQQALGLGLQFLLWYDEGEERNRGNFPPRFSGRQFPNYSSELNVNALELEDSALYLCASSLDRDNEQFFGPGTRLTVL.